Reported below is one TCR beta chain. Described treatment: oral pan-JAK inhibitor, 5-10 mg twice daily. Sequencing used cDNA as its template, made by extracting RNA and reverse transcribing it. Clones were read by immunoSEQ multiplex PCR, and TCRdb kept only the in-frame ones, dropping some. There are approximately 280,000 clones in the sample; about 62% occur only once, and about 1.8% lies in the top ten. This specimen comes from a study of CD8+ T cells in alopecia areata. The germline V gene encodes CDR1 SQVTM and CDR2 ANQGSEA. The CDR3 runs 12 residues. Trimming cost V 2 bases and J 6 bases, with 10 bases left between them.

The source of this sequence is a human donor with alopecia areata. This specimen consisted of CD4+ T cells sorted from blood, obtained at week 24, from a patient treated with tofacitinib. This rearrangement joins TRBV29-1 to TRBJ1-2; D not resolved. The CDR3: CSVEYSLDGYTF. In nucleotides, the CDR3 is TGCAGCGTTGAATACTCCCTGGATGGCTACACCTTC.